The present T cell receptor beta chain was sequenced within a study of blood T cells in healthy people across ages. At the level of the study: About one barcoded beta molecule per two T cells came from capture by template switching.

Findings and limits, study-wide: Strongly correlated with naive T cell percentage was TCR beta diversity. What prevented conclusive comparison of naive and antigen-experienced cells was that PBMCs were unsorted.

Isolation of PBMCs gave at least 6.5 million cells per sample. This clonotype was seen a few times. Its antigen is undetermined. A J-beta primer mix and a sample-barcoded 5' primer were used in a second PCR of roughly 6 to 11 cycles. TCRdb ran MiXCR on the 5' RACE reads and lists one entry per CDR3 protein. Of over a million distinct CDR3 sequences in the sample, roughly 45% were seen once. This CDR3 is 15 amino acids long. CDR1 is MNHEY, CDR2 SVGAGI, per germline. Losses at the gene ends were 4 bases for V and 5 bases for J; bases not matched to a gene: 9. The gene calls are TRBV6-5 and TRBJ2-5; 8 bases match TRBD1. The origin of this receptor is a woman in her fifties or sixties in good health. The sample comprised blood. CDR3 DNA: TGTGCCAGCAGTTCCCCCGGACAGGGAGCCGAGACCCAGTACTTC. Encoded protein: CASSSPGQGAETQYF.